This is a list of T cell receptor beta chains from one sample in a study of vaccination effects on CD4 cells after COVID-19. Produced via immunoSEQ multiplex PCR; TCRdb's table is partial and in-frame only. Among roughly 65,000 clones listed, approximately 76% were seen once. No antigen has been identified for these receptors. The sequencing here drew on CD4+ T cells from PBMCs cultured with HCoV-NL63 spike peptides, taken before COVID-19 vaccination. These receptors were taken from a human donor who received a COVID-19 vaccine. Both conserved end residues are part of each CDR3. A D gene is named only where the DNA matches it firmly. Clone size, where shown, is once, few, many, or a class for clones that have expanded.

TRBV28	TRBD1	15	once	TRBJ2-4	TGTGCCAGCAGTCAAACAGGGGCGGCCAAAAACATTCAGTACTTC	CASSQTGAAKNIQYF
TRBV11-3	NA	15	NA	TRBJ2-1	TGTGCCAGCAGCTTAGGGATAGGTACCTACAATGAGCAGTTCTTC	CASSLGIGTYNEQFF
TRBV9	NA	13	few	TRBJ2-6	TGTGCCAGCAGCGTAGCTGGGGCCAACGTCCTGACTTTC	CASSVAGANVLTF
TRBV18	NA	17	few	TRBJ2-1	TGTGCCAGCTCACCATATGGCCCCCAAAGGAGCTACAATGAGCAGTTCTTC	CASSPYGPQRSYNEQFF
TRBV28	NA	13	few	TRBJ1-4	TGTGCCAGCAGTCAGGCAACTAATGAAAAACTGTTTTTT	CASSQATNEKLFF
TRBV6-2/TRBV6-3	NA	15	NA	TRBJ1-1	TGTGCCAGCAGCCACGGGTGGGGGCGTTCCACTGAAGCTTTCTTT	CASSHGWGRSTEAFF
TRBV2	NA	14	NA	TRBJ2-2	TGTGCCAGCACCGACGGTTGGGATACCGGGGAGCTGTTTTTT	CASTDGWDTGELFF
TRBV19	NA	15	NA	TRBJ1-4	TGTGCCAGTAGTGCTGGGGGTGGGGTGGGTGAAAAACTGTTTTTT	CASSAGGGVGEKLFF
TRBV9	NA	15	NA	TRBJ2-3	TGTGCCAGCAGCCCCTTGGGGGGTAGGACAGATACGCAGTATTTT	CASSPLGGRTDTQYF
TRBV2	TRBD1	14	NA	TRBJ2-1	TGTGCCAGCAAACGTGGGACAGCCTACAATGAGCAGTTCTTC	CASKRGTAYNEQFF
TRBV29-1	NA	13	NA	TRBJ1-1	TGCAGCGGCCGGGGAGAGGGGAGCACTGAAGCTTTCTTT	CSGRGEGSTEAFF
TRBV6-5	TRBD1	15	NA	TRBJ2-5	TGTGCCAGCAGTTACTCCCCACAGGGGGGAGAGACCCAGTACTTC	CASSYSPQGGETQYF
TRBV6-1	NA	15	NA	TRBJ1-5	TGTGCCAGCAGTGAACAGGTCGTTAGCAATCAGCCCCAGCATTTT	CASSEQVVSNQPQHF
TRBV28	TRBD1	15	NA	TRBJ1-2	TGTGCCAGCAGTGGGGGGGGGACAGGGGACTATGGCTACACCTTC	CASSGGGTGDYGYTF
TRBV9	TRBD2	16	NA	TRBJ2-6	TGTGCCAGCAGCGCCACGGGGGGGTCCGGGGCCAACGTCCTGACTTTC	CASSATGGSGANVLTF
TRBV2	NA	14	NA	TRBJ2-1	TGTGCCAGCATAGGCCGTTCCGGGGACAATGAGCAGTTCTTC	CASIGRSGDNEQFF
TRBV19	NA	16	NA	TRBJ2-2	TGTGCCAGTAGTAGGCGGCAGGGCTCGAACACCGGGGAGCTGTTTTTT	CASSRRQGSNTGELFF
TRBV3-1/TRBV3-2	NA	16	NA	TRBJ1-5	TGTGCCAGCAGCCAAGGGTACAGGAGGAGCAATCAGCCCCAGCATTTT	CASSQGYRRSNQPQHF
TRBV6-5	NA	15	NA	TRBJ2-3	TGTGCCAGCAGGGTCGACGGATTTAACACAGATACGCAGTATTTT	CASRVDGFNTDTQYF
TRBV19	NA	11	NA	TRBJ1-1	TGTGCCAGTCTGATAAACACTGAAGCTTTCTTT	CASLINTEAFF
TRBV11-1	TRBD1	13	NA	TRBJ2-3	TGTGCCAGCAGCTTCCAGGGGGCAGATACGCAGTATTTT	CASSFQGADTQYF
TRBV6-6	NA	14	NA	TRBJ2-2	TGTGCCAGCAGTTACTCTCGGGGATCCGGGGAGCTGTTTTTT	CASSYSRGSGELFF
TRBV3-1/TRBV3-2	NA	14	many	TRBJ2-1	TGTGCCAGCAGCCCTCCCGGAGGGAGGAATGAGCAGTTCTTC	CASSPPGGRNEQFF
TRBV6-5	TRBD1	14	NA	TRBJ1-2	TGTGCCAGCAGAAAGACAGGGGAGGCCTATGGCTACACCTTC	CASRKTGEAYGYTF
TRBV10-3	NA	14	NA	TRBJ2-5	TGTGCCATCAGTGACTTAGGCAGGGAAGAGACCCAGTACTTC	CAISDLGREETQYF
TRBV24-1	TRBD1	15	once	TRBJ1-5	TGTGCCTTCTCCCTTCCGGGACAGTATTTTCAGCCCCAGCATTTT	CAFSLPGQYFQPQHF
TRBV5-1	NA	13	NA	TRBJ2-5	TGCGCCAGCAGCTTGGCCTTCCAAGAGACCCAGTACTTC	CASSLAFQETQYF
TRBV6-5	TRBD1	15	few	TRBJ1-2	TGTGCCAGCAGTTCTCAGGGACAGGAGCTCTATGGCTACACCTTC	CASSSQGQELYGYTF
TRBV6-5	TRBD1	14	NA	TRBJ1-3	TGTGCCAGCAGGCTGACAGGGGATGGAAACACCATATATTTT	CASRLTGDGNTIYF
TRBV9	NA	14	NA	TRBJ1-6	TGTGCCAGCAGTGGGGGAGGGGGGAATTCACCCCTCCACTTT	CASSGGGGNSPLHF
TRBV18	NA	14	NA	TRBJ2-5	TGTGCCAGCTCTCAGAGCATAGACCAAGAGACCCAGTACTTC	CASSQSIDQETQYF
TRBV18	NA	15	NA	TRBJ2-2	TGTGCCAGCTCACCATTCGAACTCCGCACCGGGGAGCTGTTTTTT	CASSPFELRTGELFF
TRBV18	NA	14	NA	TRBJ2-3	TGTGCCAGCTCACCTGGAGGAGGTGCAGATACGCAGTATTTT	CASSPGGGADTQYF
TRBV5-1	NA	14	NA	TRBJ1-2	TGCGCCAGCAGCTTGGACCCGGCAGGTTATGGCTACACCTTC	CASSLDPAGYGYTF
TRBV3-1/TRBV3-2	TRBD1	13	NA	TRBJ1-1	TGTGCCAGCAGCCTATCCGGGACAGTCGAAGCTTTCTTT	CASSLSGTVEAFF
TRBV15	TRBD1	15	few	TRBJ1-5	TGTGCCACCAGCAGAGTACAGGGGAGCAATCAGCCCCAGCATTTT	CATSRVQGSNQPQHF
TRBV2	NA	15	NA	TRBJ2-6	TGTGCCAGCAGTGAATACATCCCTGGGGCCAACGTCCTGACTTTC	CASSEYIPGANVLTF
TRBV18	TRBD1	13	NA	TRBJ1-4	TGTGCCAGCTCACGGGACAGGGTTGAAAAACTGTTTTTT	CASSRDRVEKLFF
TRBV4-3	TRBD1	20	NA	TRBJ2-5	TGCGCCAGCAGCCAAGATACGGGACAGGGTTGGATAACCCAAAGGTCGGTCCAGTACTTC	CASSQDTGQGWITQRSVQYF
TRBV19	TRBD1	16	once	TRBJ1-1	TGTGCCAGTAGTATTGCACAGGGGGAGAGGGGCACTGAAGCTTTCTTT	CASSIAQGERGTEAFF
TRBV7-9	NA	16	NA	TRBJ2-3	TGTGCCAGCAGCTTAGCCTCGGGGCGACCCACAGATACGCAGTATTTT	CASSLASGRPTDTQYF
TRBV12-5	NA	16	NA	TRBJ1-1	TGTGCTAGTGGTTTGGTACTCGGGGGGAGGGTAACTGAAGCTTTCTTT	CASGLVLGGRVTEAFF
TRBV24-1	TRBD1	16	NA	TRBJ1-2	TGTGCCACCAGTGATACCCGGACAGGGGGTGTCTATGGCTACACCTTC	CATSDTRTGGVYGYTF
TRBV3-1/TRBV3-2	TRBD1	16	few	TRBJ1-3	TGTGCCAGCAGCCGAAGACAGGGGGCGCCTGGAAACACCATATATTTT	CASSRRQGAPGNTIYF
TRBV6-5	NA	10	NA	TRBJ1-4	TGTGCCACCCTAAATGAAAAACTGTTTTTT	CATLNEKLFF